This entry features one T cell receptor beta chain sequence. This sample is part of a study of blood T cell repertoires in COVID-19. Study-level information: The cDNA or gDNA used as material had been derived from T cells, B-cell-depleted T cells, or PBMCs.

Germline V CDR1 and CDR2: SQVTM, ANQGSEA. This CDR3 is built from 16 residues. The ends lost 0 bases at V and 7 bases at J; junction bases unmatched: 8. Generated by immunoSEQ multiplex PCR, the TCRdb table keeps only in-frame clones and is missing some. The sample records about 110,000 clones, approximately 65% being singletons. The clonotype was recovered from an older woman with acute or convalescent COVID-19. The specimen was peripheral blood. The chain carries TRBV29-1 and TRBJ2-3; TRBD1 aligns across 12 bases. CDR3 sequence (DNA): TGCAGCGTTGAAGAATCCCGGGACAGGGGGCGATATACGCAGTATTTT. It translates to CSVEESRDRGRYTQYF.